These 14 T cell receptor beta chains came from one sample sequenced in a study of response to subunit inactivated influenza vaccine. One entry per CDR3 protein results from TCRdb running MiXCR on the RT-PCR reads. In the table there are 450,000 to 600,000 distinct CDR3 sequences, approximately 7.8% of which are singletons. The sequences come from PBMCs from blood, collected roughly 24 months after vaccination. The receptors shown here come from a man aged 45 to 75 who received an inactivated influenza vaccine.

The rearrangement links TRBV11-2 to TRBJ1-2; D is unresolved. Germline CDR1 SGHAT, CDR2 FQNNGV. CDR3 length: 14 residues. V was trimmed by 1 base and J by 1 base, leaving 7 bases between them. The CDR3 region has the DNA TGTGCCAGCAGCTTAGGGGCAGTTAACTATGGCTACACCTTC. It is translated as CASSLGAVNYGYTF.

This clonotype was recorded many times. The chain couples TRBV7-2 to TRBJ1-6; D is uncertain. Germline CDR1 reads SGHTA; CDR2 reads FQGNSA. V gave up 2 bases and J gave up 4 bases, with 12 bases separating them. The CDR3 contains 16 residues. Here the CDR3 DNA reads TGTGCCAGCAGCTTAATGGCAGGCCGTTATAATTCACCCCTCCACTTT. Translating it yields CASSLMAGRYNSPLHF. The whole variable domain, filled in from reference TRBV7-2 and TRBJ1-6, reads GAGVSQSPSNKVTEKGKDVELRCDPISGHTALYWYRQSLGQGLEFLIYFQGNSAPDKSGLPSDRFSAERTGGSVSTLTIQRTQQEDSAVYLCASSLMAGRYNSPLHFGNGTRLTVT.

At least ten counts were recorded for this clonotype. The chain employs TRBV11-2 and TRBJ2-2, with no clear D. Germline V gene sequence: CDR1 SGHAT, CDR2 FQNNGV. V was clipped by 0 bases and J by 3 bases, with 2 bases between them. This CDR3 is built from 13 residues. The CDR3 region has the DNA TGTGCCAGCAGCTTAGAGGACACCGGGGAGCTGTTTTTT. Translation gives CASSLEDTGELFF.

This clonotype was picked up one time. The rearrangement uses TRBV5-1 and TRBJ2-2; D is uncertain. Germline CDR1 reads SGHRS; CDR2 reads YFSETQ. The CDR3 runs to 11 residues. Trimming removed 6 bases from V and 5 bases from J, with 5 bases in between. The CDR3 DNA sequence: TGCGCCAGCATTGGGACCGGGGAGCTGTTTTTT. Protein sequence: CASIGTGELFF. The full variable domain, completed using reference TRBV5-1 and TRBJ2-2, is KAGVTQTPRYLIKTRGQQVTLSCSPISGHRSVSWYQQTPGQGLQFLFEYFSETQRNKGNFPGRFSGRQFSNSRSEMNVSTLELGDSALYLCASIGTGELFFGEGSRLTVL.

In DNA, the CDR3 is TGTGCCAGCAGGGACCGCAGGGGTGAAGCTTTCTTT. Translated: CASRDRRGEAFF. The chain employs TRBV6-2 or TRBV6-3 and TRBJ1-1, with a tentative D call TRBD1 (6 bases). The V gene's germline CDR1 is MNHEY and CDR2 SVGEGT. The CDR3 is 12 residues long. The V end was cut by 6 bases, the J end by 7 bases, with 12 bases between.

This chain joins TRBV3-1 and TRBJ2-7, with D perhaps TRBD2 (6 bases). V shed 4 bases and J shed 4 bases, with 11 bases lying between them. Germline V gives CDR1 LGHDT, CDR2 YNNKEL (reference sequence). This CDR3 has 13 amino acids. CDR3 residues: CASSRVGTYEQYF. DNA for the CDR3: TGTGCCAGCAGCCGTGTCGGGACTTACGAGCAGTACTTC.

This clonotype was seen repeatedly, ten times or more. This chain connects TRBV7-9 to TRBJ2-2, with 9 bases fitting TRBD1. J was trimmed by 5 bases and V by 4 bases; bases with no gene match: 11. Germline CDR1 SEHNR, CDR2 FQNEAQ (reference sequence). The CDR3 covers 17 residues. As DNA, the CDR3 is TGTGCCAGCAGCTCCCCAATGGGGACAGGGAAAACCGGGGAGCTGTTTTTT. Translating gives CASSSPMGTGKTGELFF.

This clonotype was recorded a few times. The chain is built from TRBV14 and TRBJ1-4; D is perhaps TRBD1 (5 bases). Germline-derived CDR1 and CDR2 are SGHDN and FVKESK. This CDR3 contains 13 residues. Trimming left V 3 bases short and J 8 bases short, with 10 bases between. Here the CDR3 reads CASSQGPREKLFF. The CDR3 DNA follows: TGTGCCAGCAGCCAGGGACCTCGGGAAAAACTGTTTTTT.

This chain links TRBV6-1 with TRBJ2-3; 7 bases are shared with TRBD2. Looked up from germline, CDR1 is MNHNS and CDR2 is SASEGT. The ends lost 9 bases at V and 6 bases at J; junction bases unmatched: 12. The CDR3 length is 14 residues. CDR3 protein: CASSQRGRLDTQYF. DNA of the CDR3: TGTGCCAGTTCCCAGCGGGGACGCTTGGATACGCAGTATTTT.

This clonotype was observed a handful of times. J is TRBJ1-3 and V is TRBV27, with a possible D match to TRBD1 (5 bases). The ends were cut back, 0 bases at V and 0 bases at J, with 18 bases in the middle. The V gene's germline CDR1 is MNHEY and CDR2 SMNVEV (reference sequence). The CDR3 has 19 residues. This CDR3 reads CASSLSGLGGARSGNTIYF. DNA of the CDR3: TGTGCCAGCAGTTTATCGGGTCTTGGGGGAGCCCGCTCTGGAAACACCATATATTTT.

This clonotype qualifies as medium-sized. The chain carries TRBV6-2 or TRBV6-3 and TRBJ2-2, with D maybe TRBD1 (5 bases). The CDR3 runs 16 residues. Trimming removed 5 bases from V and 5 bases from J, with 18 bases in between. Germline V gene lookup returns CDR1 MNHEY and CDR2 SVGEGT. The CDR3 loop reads CASSPAQHQGTGELFF. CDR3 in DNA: TGTGCCAGCAGTCCGGCCCAACATCAGGGAACCGGGGAGCTGTTTTTT.

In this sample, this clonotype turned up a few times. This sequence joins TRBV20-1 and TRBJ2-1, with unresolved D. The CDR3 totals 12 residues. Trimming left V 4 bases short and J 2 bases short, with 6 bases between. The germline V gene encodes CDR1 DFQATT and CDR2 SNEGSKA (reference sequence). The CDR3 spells CSAKGPYNEQFF. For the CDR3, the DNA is TGCAGTGCTAAGGGTCCCTACAATGAGCAGTTCTTC.

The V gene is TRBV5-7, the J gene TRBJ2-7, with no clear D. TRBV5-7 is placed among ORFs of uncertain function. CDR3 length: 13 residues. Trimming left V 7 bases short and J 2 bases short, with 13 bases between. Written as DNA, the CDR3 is TGTGCCAGCGGCCCCGGGCTCCCCTACGAGCAGTACTTC. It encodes CASGPGLPYEQYF.

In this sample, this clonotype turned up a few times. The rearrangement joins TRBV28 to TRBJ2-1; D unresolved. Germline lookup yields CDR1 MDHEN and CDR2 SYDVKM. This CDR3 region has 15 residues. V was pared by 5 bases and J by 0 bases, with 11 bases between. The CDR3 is CASSDDMSSYNEQFF. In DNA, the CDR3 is TGTGCCAGCAGTGACGACATGAGCTCCTACAATGAGCAGTTCTTC.